This T cell receptor (beta chain) stems from a study of blood T cell repertoires in COVID-19. At the level of the study: Material from acute and convalescent COVID-19 was sourced from the United States, Italy and Spain.

In the original processing: Amplified reference gene primers provided the basis for estimating nucleated cell counts. Here immunoSEQ multiplex PCR was the method, and the copy in TCRdb shows in-frame clones only, minus some. V, J and clone size are those of that table, while D and trimming were read from the DNA. The data hold more than 300,000 clones, with around 91% observed a single time. The germline V and J ends were trimmed by 5 bases and 4 bases, with 15 bases remaining between them. Germline assignment: CDR1 SGHTA and CDR2 FQGNSA. This CDR3 is built from 15 residues. This clone was counted a single time.

The source of this sequence is a woman younger than 35 who had recovered from COVID-19. The V call is TRBV7-2, the J call TRBJ1-3, with a weak D call TRBD1 (5 bases). Sample: peripheral blood. CDR3 in DNA: TGTGCCAGCAGCCGCCTGGCAGGGAACGGAAACACCATATATTTT. Translated: CASSRLAGNGNTIYF.